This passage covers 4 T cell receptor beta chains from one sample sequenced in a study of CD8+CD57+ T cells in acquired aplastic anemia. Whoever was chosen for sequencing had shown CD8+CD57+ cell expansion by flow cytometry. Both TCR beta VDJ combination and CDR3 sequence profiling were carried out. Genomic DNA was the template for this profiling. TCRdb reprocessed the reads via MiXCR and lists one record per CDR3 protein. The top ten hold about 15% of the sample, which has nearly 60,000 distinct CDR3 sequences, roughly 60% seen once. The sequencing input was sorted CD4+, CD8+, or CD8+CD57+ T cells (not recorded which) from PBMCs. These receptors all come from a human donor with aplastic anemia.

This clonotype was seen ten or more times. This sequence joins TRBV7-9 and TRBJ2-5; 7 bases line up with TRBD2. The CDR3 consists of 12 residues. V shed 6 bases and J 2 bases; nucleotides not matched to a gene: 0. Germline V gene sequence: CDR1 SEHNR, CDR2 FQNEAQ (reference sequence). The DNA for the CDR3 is TGTGCCAGCAGGGGACTACAAGAGACCCAGTACTTC. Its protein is CASRGLQETQYF.

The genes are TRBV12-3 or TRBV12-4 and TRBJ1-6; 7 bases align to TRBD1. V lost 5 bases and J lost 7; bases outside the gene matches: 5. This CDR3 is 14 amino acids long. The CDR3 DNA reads TGTGCCAGCAGTCCGGGGACAGAGAATTCACCCCTCCACTTT. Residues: CASSPGTENSPLHF.

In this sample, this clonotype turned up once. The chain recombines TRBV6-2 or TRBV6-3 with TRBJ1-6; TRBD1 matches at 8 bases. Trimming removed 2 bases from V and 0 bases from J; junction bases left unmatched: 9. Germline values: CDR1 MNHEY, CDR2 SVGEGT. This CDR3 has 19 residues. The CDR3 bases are TGTGCCAGCAGTTACCCACCGGACAGGGCCAGCTCCTATAATTCACCCCTCCACTTT. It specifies CASSYPPDRASSYNSPLHF.

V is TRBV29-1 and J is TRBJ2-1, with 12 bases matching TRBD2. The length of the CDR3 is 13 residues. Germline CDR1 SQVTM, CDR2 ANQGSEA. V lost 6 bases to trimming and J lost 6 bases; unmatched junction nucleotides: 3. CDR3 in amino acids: CSVETSGGNEQFF. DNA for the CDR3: TGCAGCGTCGAGACTAGCGGGGGCAATGAGCAGTTCTTC.